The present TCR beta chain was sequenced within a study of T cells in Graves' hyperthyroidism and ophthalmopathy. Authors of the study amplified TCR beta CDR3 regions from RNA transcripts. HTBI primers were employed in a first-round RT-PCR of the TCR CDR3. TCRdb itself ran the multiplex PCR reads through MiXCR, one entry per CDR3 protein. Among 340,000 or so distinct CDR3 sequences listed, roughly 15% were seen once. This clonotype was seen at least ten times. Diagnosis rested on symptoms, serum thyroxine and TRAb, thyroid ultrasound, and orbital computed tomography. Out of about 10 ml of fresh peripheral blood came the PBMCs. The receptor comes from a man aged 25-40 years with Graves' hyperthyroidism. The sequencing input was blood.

The CDR3, as DNA: TGTGCCAGCACGGTAGTGGGTCTTGGGACCCAGTACTTC. Its protein product is CASTVVGLGTQYF. V usage is TRBV12-3 or TRBV12-4 and J usage is TRBJ2-5; no clear D. The V and J ends lost 7 bases and 7 bases respectively, with 16 bases between them. The CDR3 contains 13 residues.